This TCR beta chain came from a study of beta chain features in type 1 diabetes. The study, taken as a whole, reports: Among patients with Type 1 diabetes, TCRB CDR3s were moderately but significantly shorter in every one of the four CD4+ subsets. Any HLA-type effect on TCRB rearrangement remained unresolved here. cDNA sequencing could over-represent cells with high TCR expression.

Germline CDR1 and CDR2: SGHTA and FQGNSA. This CDR3 is 13 amino acids long. The J segment lost 2 bases and the V segment lost 6 bases, leaving 3 bases of the junction unmatched. The table lists this clone with a few counts. Its antigen is not known. Averaging approximately 0.11 L, one heparinised blood draw came from each individual donor. Expressed TCRB transcripts got sequenced, as all isolated RNA was reverse transcribed. Some clones are missing from TCRdb's copy, which holds only in-frame ones; the method was immunoSEQ multiplex PCR. The data hold around 290,000 clones, with about 7.8% observed a single time.

The V gene is TRBV7-2, the J gene TRBJ2-7; 8 bases align to TRBD1. The sample comprised central memory CD4+ T cells from blood. The sequence was collected from a woman aged 18-30 years in good health. The CDR3 bases are TGTGCCAGCAGAGGACAGGGAACCTACGAGCAGTACTTC. It is translated as CASRGQGTYEQYF.